This TCR beta chain derives from a study of graft-versus-host responses after intestinal transplantation. As for the study in general: Recipients were all induced with anti-thymocyte globulin, then given tacrolimus and steroids for roughly three years.

Time point here: postoperative day 105 after intestinal transplantation (dayNNNN = postoperative day). Lymphocytes (intraepithelial and lamina propria) were released by processing the graft tissue. V lost 0 bases and J lost 8, with 22 bases in between. Per germline, CDR1 LGHNT and CDR2 FRNRAP. The CDR3 runs to 17 residues. Sequenced by immunoSEQ multiplex PCR; TCRdb stores in-frame clones only, minus some. The sample has just over 4,000 clones, approximately 80% seen once; the top ten hold over 5.5%. Sequences were derived from ileum tissue, sampled 105 days after intestinal transplantation. This clonotype was sampled from a human patient who received an intestinal transplant, so some T cells may come from the graft donor. The chain couples TRBV12-5 to TRBJ1-2; a possible D gene is TRBD1 (5 bases). This CDR3 is CASGLVQVFRESEGYTF. As DNA, the CDR3 is TGTGCTAGTGGTTTGGTACAGGTCTTCAGGGAGTCGGAGGGCTACACCTTC.